One sample yielded the 30 T cell receptor beta chains listed below, sequenced in a study of OX40 agonist ivuxolimab in advanced cancers. Using immunoSEQ multiplex PCR, the repertoire was profiled, and TCRdb retains in-frame clones only, with some absent. There are about 74,000 clones in the sample; around 80% occur only once, and approximately 7% lies in the top ten. The sequences come from CD4+ or CD8+ T cells sorted from blood, collected in a trial of the OX40 agonist ivuxolimab. These receptors were obtained from an adult with an advanced solid tumor such as melanoma, head and neck, liver or kidney cancer.

The rearrangement links TRBV5-8 to TRBJ2-1; D is uncertain. Trimming took off 1 base at V and 5 bases at J, with 13 bases between the two ends. The CDR3 consists of 15 residues. Germline loops: CDR1 SGHTS, CDR2 YDEGEE. CDR3 in amino acids: CASSLSAGIHNEQFF. Here the CDR3 DNA reads TGTGCCAGCAGCTTGTCGGCAGGAATACACAATGAGCAGTTCTTC.

V is TRBV7-9 and J is TRBJ2-3; 12 positions agree with TRBD2. Trimming removed 2 bases from V and 4 bases from J; junction bases left unmatched: 10. Germline CDR1 and CDR2: SEHNR and FQNEAQ (reference sequence). The CDR3 is made up of 18 amino acids. The CDR3, as DNA: TGTGCCAGCAGCTTACCCAGTAAGACTAGCGGGGGTGCAGATACGCAGTATTTT. This codes for CASSLPSKTSGGADTQYF.

The chain combines TRBV19 with TRBJ2-1, with TRBD1 matching over 9 bases. This CDR3 is 14 amino acids long. V was pared by 10 bases and J by 8 bases, with 12 bases of the junction left unmatched. CDR1 LNHDA and CDR2 SQIVND come from the germline V gene (reference sequence). The CDR3 DNA reads TGTGCCACCAGTGACAGGGGGAGTCCCGATGAGCAGTTCTTC. Translated, it gives CATSDRGSPDEQFF.

The chain couples TRBV6-1 to TRBJ2-4; possibly TRBD2 for D (6 bases). Germline loops: CDR1 MNHNS, CDR2 SASEGT. Trimming removed 1 base at V and 7 bases at J, with 11 bases between. CDR3 size: 14 residues. The CDR3 DNA reads TGTGCCAGCAGTGAAGGCTGGGGAGGCAACATTCAGTACTTC. It is translated as CASSEGWGGNIQYF.

The V and J genes are TRBV28 and TRBJ1-2, with a tentative D call TRBD1 (5 bases). Germline V CDR1 and CDR2: MDHEN, SYDVKM. V lost 10 bases and J lost 0, with 21 bases in between. The CDR3 covers 16 residues. This CDR3 reads CAILGSGRPPNYGYTF. The DNA for the CDR3 is TGTGCCATTCTTGGGTCGGGACGACCCCCTAACTATGGCTACACCTTC.

This sequence joins TRBV28 and TRBJ2-1, with 8 positions matching TRBD2. The V gene end was trimmed by 3 bases and the J gene end by 2 bases; junction bases not matched to a gene: 3. Germline V gives CDR1 MDHEN, CDR2 SYDVKM. The CDR3 has 15 residues. The CDR3 protein is CASSFGRAPYNEQFF. As DNA, the CDR3 is TGTGCCAGCAGTTTCGGGAGGGCCCCCTACAATGAGCAGTTCTTC.

This sequence joins TRBV21-1 and TRBJ2-3; the DNA was not compared with TRBD1, the D call given in the table. TRBV21-1 is tagged as a pseudogene. The CDR3 is 18 residues long. Here the CDR3 DNA reads TGTGCCAGCAGCAAACCACGCGTAGGGGGAAAGGGTACAGATACGCAGTATTTT. This translates into CASSKPRVGGKGTDTQYF.

The CDR3 nucleotides are TGTGCCAGCAGGGGACTAGCGACCTACAATGAGCAGTTCTTC. Translation gives CASRGLATYNEQFF. The chain employs TRBV28 and TRBJ2-1, with TRBD2 identical over 10 bases. CDR3 length: 14 residues. Trimming removed 6 bases from V and 2 bases from J; junction bases left unmatched: 1. Germline lookup yields CDR1 MDHEN and CDR2 SYDVKM. Filled out from reference TRBV28 and TRBJ2-1, the complete variable domain reads DVKVTQSSRYLVKRTGEKVFLECVQDMDHENMFWYRQDPGLGLRLIYFSYDVKMKEKGDIPEGYSVSREKKERFSLILESASTNQTSMYLCASRGLATYNEQFFGPGTRLTVL.

The chain carries TRBV19 and TRBJ1-5, with D unclear. V was clipped by 6 bases and J by 3 bases, with 12 bases between them. CDR1 is LNHDA, CDR2 SQIVND, per germline (reference sequence). The CDR3 sequence is 14 residues long. In DNA, the CDR3 is TGTGCCAGTAGAGAGAGGGCGGCCAATCAGCCCCAGCATTTT. It encodes CASRERAANQPQHF.

The chain combines TRBV27 with TRBJ1-4, with D uncertain. Germline loops: CDR1 MNHEY, CDR2 SMNVEV (reference sequence). The CDR3 consists of 14 residues. V lost 6 bases and J 6 bases, leaving 14 bases between the germline ends. CDR3 nucleotides: TGTGCCAGCAGACCTCCATGGCCGGATGAAAAACTGTTTTTT. As protein: CASRPPWPDEKLFF. The complete variable domain, with remaining parts taken from reference TRBV27 and TRBJ1-4, reads EAQVTQNPRYLITVTGKKLTVTCSQNMNHEYMSWYRQDPGLGLRQIYYSMNVEVTDKGDVPEGYKVSRKEKRNFPLILESPSPNQTSLYFCASRPPWPDEKLFFGSGTQLSVL.

The V gene is TRBV9, the J gene TRBJ1-2, with a weak D call TRBD1 (5 bases). The germline gives CDR1 SGDLS, CDR2 YYNGEE. The CDR3 is 14 residues long. Trimming left V 0 bases short and J 4 bases short, with 10 bases between. The CDR3 region is CASSVVGETYGYTF. For the CDR3, the DNA is TGTGCCAGCAGCGTAGTGGGGGAGACCTATGGCTACACCTTC. Supplemented by reference TRBV9 and TRBJ1-2, the full variable domain reads DSGVTQTPKHLITATGQRVTLRCSPRSGDLSVYWYQQSLDQGLQFLIQYYNGEERAKGNILERFSAQQFPDLHSELNLSSLELGDSALYFCASSVVGETYGYTFGSGTRLTVV.

The rearrangement uses TRBV28 and TRBJ2-3, with 8 bases lining up with TRBD2. J lost 4 bases, V lost 10 bases, and 10 bases had no gene match. Germline assignment: CDR1 MDHEN and CDR2 SYDVKM. This CDR3 is built from 14 residues. The CDR3 nucleotides are TGTGCCACCTTATTCAGCGGGAGTCCAGATACGCAGTATTTT. Residues: CATLFSGSPDTQYF.

The rearrangement links TRBV5-1 to TRBJ2-3; D is perhaps TRBD1 (6 bases). V was cut by 0 bases and J by 6 bases, with 17 bases left in between. The CDR3 contains 16 residues. CDR1 and CDR2 from the germline V gene are SGHRS and YFSETQ. The CDR3 DNA reads TGCGCCAGCAGCTTGGGACTTAAACAGGGCCAGGATACGCAGTATTTT. Translated: CASSLGLKQGQDTQYF.

The V gene is TRBV28, the J gene TRBJ2-3; TRBD1 is a possible D gene (6 bases). The CDR3 is made up of 15 amino acids. Germline V gene lookup returns CDR1 MDHEN and CDR2 SYDVKM. Between the trimmed V and J ends, which lost 4 bases and 2 bases, there was a span of 13 bases. CDR3 region: CASSSVRGATDTQYF. In DNA form, the CDR3 reads TGTGCCAGCAGTTCTGTCAGGGGAGCCACAGATACGCAGTATTTT.

V is TRBV28 and J is TRBJ1-2, with D maybe TRBD1 (6 bases). V was clipped by 3 bases and J by 1 base, with 21 bases between them. The CDR3 sequence is 18 residues long. Germline CDR1 reads MDHEN; CDR2 reads SYDVKM. CDR3 amino acids: CASSFLSPGEENNYGYTF. As DNA, the CDR3 is TGTGCCAGCAGTTTCTTATCCCCAGGGGAGGAGAATAACTATGGCTACACCTTC.

This sequence joins TRBV5-4 and TRBJ2-7; unclear D gene. Trimming took 4 bases from V and 0 from J, leaving 5 bases between them. This CDR3 is built from 12 residues. CDR1 SGHNT and CDR2 YYREEE come from the germline V gene (reference sequence). CDR3 sequence reads: CASSGDSYEQYF. CDR3 in DNA: TGTGCCAGCAGCGGTGACTCCTACGAGCAGTACTTC.

The chain uses TRBV5-1 and TRBJ1-5; D possibly corresponds to TRBD1 (6 bases). The V and J ends lost 0 bases and 1 base respectively, with 17 bases between them. This CDR3 spans 18 amino acids. CDR1 SGHRS and CDR2 YFSETQ come from the germline V gene. CDR3: CASSLGPSGVRSNQPQHF. The CDR3 nucleotides are TGCGCCAGCAGCTTGGGGCCTTCAGGGGTGAGGAGCAATCAGCCCCAGCATTTT. Full variable domain (missing parts from reference TRBV5-1 and TRBJ1-5): KAGVTQTPRYLIKTRGQQVTLSCSPISGHRSVSWYQQTPGQGLQFLFEYFSETQRNKGNFPGRFSGRQFSNSRSEMNVSTLELGDSALYLCASSLGPSGVRSNQPQHFGDGTRLSIL.

The CDR3 sequence is CAWSLTLGQTQYF. CDR3 sequence (DNA): TGTGCCTGGAGTCTTACTCTGGGACAGACCCAGTACTTC. The chain is built from TRBV30 and TRBJ2-5, with D tentatively TRBD1 or TRBD2 (5 bases each). Germline V lookup: CDR1 GTSNPN, CDR2 SVGIG (reference sequence). V lost 2 bases and J lost 6, with 13 bases in between. This CDR3 has 13 residues.

The CDR3 spells CASSELTMDRNNEQFF. Written as DNA, the CDR3 is TGTGCCAGCAGTGAGTTGACTATGGACAGAAACAATGAGCAGTTCTTC. The V gene is TRBV2, the J gene TRBJ2-1; tentative D call: TRBD1 (6 bases). Germline V gene sequence: CDR1 SNHLY, CDR2 FYNNEI. CDR3 length: 16 residues. With 3 bases removed from V and 5 bases from J, the gap between germline ends came to 17 bases.

The chain is built from TRBV28 and TRBJ1-4; D is possibly TRBD1 (5 bases). The V gene's germline CDR1 is MDHEN and CDR2 SYDVKM. This CDR3 is 17 amino acids long. Trimming removed 1 base from V and 6 bases from J, with 18 bases in between. The CDR3 DNA follows: TGTGCCAGCAGTTTATATGGTGTCGGGCCGGGGGATGAAAAACTGTTTTTT. Protein sequence: CASSLYGVGPGDEKLFF. Full variable domain (missing parts from reference TRBV28 and TRBJ1-4): DVKVTQSSRYLVKRTGEKVFLECVQDMDHENMFWYRQDPGLGLRLIYFSYDVKMKEKGDIPEGYSVSREKKERFSLILESASTNQTSMYLCASSLYGVGPGDEKLFFGSGTQLSVL.

This rearrangement joins TRBV4-1 to TRBJ2-3; 9 bases agree with TRBD1. J lost 2 bases, V lost 1 base, and 1 base had no gene match. This CDR3 comprises 15 residues. CDR1 MGHRA and CDR2 YSYEKL come from the germline V gene. The CDR3 here is CASSQGDRDTDTQYF. The CDR3 region has the DNA TGCGCCAGCAGCCAAGGGGACAGGGACACAGATACGCAGTATTTT.

The V and J genes are TRBV19 and TRBJ1-3; D is possibly TRBD1 (6 bases). The CDR3 loop spans 17 amino acids. CDR1 LNHDA and CDR2 SQIVND come from the germline V gene (reference sequence). V was cut by 5 bases and J by 4 bases, with 21 bases left in between. This CDR3 is CASSSRDNYLSGNTIYF. Here the CDR3 DNA reads TGTGCCAGTAGTTCCCGGGACAATTACTTATCGGGAAACACCATATATTTT.

The CDR3 protein is CASSPTGSGGNSYEQYF. The CDR3 coding sequence is TGTGCCAGCAGCCCCACAGGTAGCGGGGGAAACAGCTACGAGCAGTACTTC. The chain is built from TRBV9 and TRBJ2-7, with 9 bases that match TRBD2. The V and J ends lost 4 bases and 3 bases, in that order; junction bases with no gene match: 14. This CDR3 is built from 17 residues. Per the germline V gene, CDR1 is SGDLS and CDR2 is YYNGEE. The complete variable domain, with remaining parts taken from reference TRBV9 and TRBJ2-7, reads DSGVTQTPKHLITATGQRVTLRCSPRSGDLSVYWYQQSLDQGLQFLIQYYNGEERAKGNILERFSAQQFPDLHSELNLSSLELGDSALYFCASSPTGSGGNSYEQYFGPGTRLTVT.

V and J are TRBV30 and TRBJ1-5; D ambiguous. Germline-derived CDR1 and CDR2 are GTSNPN and SVGIG (reference sequence). The length of the CDR3 is 17 residues. Trimming left V 0 bases short and J 0 bases short, with 15 bases between. The CDR3 spells CAWSVSREGYSNQPQHF. The CDR3 nucleotides read TGTGCCTGGAGTGTATCAAGGGAAGGGTATAGCAATCAGCCCCAGCATTTT.

The rearrangement joins TRBV27 to TRBJ1-1; 8 bases are shared with TRBD1. The CDR3 is made up of 15 amino acids. Germline loops: CDR1 MNHEY, CDR2 SMNVEV (reference sequence). V lost 3 bases to trimming and J lost 4 bases; unmatched junction nucleotides: 7. For the CDR3, the DNA is TGTGCCAGCAGTTTTGGGGCAGGGGGCGGCACTGAAGCTTTCTTT. Protein: CASSFGAGGGTEAFF.

The chain couples TRBV6-4 to TRBJ2-2, with 10 nucleotides matching TRBD1. Germline V lookup: CDR1 MRHNA, CDR2 SNTAGT. This CDR3 contains 17 residues. V dropped 0 bases and J dropped 6; count of bases not matched to a gene: 7. The CDR3 bases are TGTGCCAGCAGTGACTCGACTGACAGGGGGCAGGCCGGGGAGCTGTTTTTT. This codes for CASSDSTDRGQAGELFF.

This chain connects TRBV7-8 to TRBJ2-7; no reliable D call. Trimming cost V 5 bases and J 1 base, with 9 bases left between them. The CDR3 is made up of 13 amino acids. Germline CDR1 and CDR2: SGHVS and FQNEAQ. As DNA, the CDR3 is TGTGCCAGCAGCCTGGACGGTTCCTACGAGCAGTACTTC. Amino acids: CASSLDGSYEQYF.

A few counts support this clone. The chain is built from TRBV30 and TRBJ1-1; D gene uncertain. There are 13 residues in the CDR3. Germline CDR1 GTSNPN, CDR2 SVGIG (reference sequence). The V and J ends lost 3 bases and 3 bases respectively, with 11 bases between them. The CDR3: CAWRVGGYTEAFF. The CDR3 DNA reads TGTGCCTGGAGGGTTGGCGGATACACTGAAGCTTTCTTT.

V is TRBV5-6 and J is TRBJ2-7; maybe TRBD1 (6 bases). V lost 2 bases to trimming and J lost 0 bases, with 9 bases between them. Germline loops: CDR1 SGHDT, CDR2 YYEEEE. This CDR3 is built from 14 residues. CDR3 sequence (DNA): TGTGCCAGCAGCTTCAGGGGATCCTCCTACGAGCAGTACTTC. Encoded protein: CASSFRGSSYEQYF.

The chain uses TRBV7-6 and TRBJ2-1; D tentatively fits TRBD1 or TRBD2 (6 bases each). The germline gives CDR1 SGHVS, CDR2 FNYEAQ. Trimming stripped 5 bases from V and 4 bases from J, with 15 bases between. The CDR3 is 15 amino acids. Here the CDR3 reads CASSPLGGNYNEQFF. Written as DNA, the CDR3 is TGTGCCAGCAGCCCTCTCGGGGGCAATTACAATGAGCAGTTCTTC.